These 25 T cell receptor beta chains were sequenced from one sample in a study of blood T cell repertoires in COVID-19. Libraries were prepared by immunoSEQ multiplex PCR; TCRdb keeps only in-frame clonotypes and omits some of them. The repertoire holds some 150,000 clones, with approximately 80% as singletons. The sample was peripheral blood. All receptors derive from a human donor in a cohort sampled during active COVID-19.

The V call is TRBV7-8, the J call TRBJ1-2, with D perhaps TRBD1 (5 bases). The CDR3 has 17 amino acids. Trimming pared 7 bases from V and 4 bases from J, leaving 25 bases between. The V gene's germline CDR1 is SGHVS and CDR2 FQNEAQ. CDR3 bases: TGTGCCAGCACCCCCACCTCAGTCCAAAGGCAGGGCTATGGCTACACCTTC. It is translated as CASTPTSVQRQGYGYTF. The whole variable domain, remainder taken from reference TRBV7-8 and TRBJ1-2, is GAGVSQSPRYKVAKRGQDVALRCDPISGHVSLFWYQQALGQGPEFLTYFQNEAQLDKSGLPSDRFFAERPEGSVSTLKIQRTQQEDSAVYLCASTPTSVQRQGYGYTFGSGTRLTVV.

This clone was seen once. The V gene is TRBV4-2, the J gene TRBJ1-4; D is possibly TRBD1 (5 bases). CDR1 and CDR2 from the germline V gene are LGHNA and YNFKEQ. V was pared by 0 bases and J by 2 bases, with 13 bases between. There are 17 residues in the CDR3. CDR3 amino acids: CASSQEGRWGTNEKLFF. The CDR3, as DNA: TGTGCCAGCAGCCAAGAGGGCAGGTGGGGCACTAATGAAAAACTGTTTTTT.

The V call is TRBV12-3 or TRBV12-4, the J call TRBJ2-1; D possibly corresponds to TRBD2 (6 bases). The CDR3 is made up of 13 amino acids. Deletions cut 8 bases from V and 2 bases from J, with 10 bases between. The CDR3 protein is CASRWTTYNEQFF. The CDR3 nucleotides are TGTGCCAGCCGGTGGACTACCTACAATGAGCAGTTCTTC.

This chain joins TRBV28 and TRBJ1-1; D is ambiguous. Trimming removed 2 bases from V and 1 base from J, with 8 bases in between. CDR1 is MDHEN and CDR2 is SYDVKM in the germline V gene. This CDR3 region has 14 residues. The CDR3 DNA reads TGTGCCAGCAGTTTACTGTGGCAGAACACTGAAGCTTTCTTT. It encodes CASSLLWQNTEAFF.

CDR3 amino acids: CASSPGHTGGETQYF. CDR3 nucleotides: TGTGCCAGCAGTCCGGGACACACCGGCGGGGAGACCCAGTACTTC. The chain joins TRBV2 to TRBJ2-5; D may be TRBD1 (6 bases). The V gene lost 5 bases and the J gene lost 5 bases, with 18 bases spanning the gap. The CDR3 extends over 15 amino acids. CDR1 and CDR2 from the germline V gene are SNHLY and FYNNEI.

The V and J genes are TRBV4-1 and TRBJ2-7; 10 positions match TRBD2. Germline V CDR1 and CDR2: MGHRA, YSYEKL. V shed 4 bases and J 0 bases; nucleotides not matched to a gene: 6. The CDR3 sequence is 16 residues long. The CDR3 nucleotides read TGCGCCAGCAGCCCACCTAGCGGGGGCCTCTCCTACGAGCAGTACTTC. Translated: CASSPPSGGLSYEQYF.

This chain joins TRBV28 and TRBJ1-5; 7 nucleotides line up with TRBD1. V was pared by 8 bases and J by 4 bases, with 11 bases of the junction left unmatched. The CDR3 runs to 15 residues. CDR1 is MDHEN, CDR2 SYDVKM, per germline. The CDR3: CASGLQGYKNQPQHF. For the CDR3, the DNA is TGTGCCAGCGGATTACAGGGGTACAAGAATCAGCCCCAGCATTTT.

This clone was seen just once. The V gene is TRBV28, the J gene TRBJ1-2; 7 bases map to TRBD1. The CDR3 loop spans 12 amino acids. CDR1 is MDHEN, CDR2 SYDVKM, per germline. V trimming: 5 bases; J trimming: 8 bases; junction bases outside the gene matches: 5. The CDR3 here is CASSITGEGYTF. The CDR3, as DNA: TGTGCCAGCAGTATCACAGGGGAGGGCTACACCTTC.

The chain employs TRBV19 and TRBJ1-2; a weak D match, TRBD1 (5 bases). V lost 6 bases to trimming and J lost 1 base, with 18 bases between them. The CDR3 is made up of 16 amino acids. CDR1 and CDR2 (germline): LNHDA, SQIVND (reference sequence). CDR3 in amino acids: CASRDTWRGGNYGYTF. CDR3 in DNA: TGTGCCAGTAGGGACACCTGGCGGGGGGGTAACTATGGCTACACCTTC.

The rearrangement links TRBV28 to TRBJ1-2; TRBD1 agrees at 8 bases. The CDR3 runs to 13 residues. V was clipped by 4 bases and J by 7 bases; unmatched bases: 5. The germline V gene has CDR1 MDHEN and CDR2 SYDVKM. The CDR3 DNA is TGTGCCAGCAGTTCCCCAGGGGGCCTTGGCTACACCTTC. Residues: CASSSPGGLGYTF.

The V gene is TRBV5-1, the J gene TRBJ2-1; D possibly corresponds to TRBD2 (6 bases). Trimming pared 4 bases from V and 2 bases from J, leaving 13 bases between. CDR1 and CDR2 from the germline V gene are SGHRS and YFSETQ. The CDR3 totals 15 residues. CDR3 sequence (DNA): TGCGCCAGCAGCGCACCGCGGGGCCCCTACAATGAGCAGTTCTTC. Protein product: CASSAPRGPYNEQFF.

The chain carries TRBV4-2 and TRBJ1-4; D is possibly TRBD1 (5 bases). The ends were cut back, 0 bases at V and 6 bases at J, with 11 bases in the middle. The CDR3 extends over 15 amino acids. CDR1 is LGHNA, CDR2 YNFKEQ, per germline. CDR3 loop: CASSQDGGGDEKLFF. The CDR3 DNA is TGTGCCAGCAGCCAAGATGGGGGAGGGGATGAAAAACTGTTTTTT.

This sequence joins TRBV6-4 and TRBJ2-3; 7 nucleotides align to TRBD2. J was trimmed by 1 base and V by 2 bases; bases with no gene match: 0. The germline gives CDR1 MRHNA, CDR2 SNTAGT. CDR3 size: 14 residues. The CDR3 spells CASSDRGGTDTQYF. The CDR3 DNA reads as TGTGCCAGCAGTGACCGGGGGGGCACAGATACGCAGTATTTT.

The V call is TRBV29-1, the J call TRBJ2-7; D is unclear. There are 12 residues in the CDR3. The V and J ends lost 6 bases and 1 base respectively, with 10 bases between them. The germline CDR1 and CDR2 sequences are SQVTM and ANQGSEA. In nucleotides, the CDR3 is TGCAGCGTCGCCCCCGGGTCCTACGAGCAGTACTTC. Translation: CSVAPGSYEQYF.

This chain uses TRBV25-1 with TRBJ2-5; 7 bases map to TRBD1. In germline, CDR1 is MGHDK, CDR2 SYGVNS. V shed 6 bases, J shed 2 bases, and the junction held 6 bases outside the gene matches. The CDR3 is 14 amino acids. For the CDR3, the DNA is TGTGCCAGCAGGAGGGACAGTGGGCAAGAGACCCAGTACTTC. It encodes CASRRDSGQETQYF.

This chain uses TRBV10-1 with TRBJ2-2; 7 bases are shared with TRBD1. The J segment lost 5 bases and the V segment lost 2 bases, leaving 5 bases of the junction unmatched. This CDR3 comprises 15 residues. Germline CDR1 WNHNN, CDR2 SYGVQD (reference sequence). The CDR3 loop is CASSEGRGKTGELFF. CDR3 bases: TGCGCCAGCAGTGAGGGCAGGGGGAAGACCGGGGAGCTGTTTTTT.

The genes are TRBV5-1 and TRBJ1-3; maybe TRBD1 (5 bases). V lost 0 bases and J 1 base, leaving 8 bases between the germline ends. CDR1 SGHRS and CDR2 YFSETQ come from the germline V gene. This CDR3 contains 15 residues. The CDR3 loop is CASSLDSGSGNTIYF. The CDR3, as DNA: TGCGCCAGCAGCTTGGATTCAGGGTCTGGAAACACCATATATTTT.

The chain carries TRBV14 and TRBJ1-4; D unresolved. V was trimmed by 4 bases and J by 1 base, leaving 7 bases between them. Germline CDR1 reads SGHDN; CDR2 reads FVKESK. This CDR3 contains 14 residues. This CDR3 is CASSPRRTNEKLFF. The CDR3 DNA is TGTGCCAGCAGCCCCCGCAGAACTAATGAAAAACTGTTTTTT.

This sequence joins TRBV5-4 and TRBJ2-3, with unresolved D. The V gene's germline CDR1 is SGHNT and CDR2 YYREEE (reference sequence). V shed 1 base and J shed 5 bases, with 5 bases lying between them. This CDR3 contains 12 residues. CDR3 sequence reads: CASSLFLDTQYF. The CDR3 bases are TGTGCCAGCAGCTTGTTCCTAGATACGCAGTATTTT.

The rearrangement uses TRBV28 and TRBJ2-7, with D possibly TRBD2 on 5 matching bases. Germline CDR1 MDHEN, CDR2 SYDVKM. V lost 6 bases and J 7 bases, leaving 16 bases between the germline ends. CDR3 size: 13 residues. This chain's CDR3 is CASRTTANWEQYF. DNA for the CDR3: TGTGCCAGCAGGACTACAGCCAACTGGGAGCAGTACTTC.

CDR3 bases: TGTGCCAGCAGTGGGGGACTCGGACGCACAGATACGCAGTATTTT. Translated: CASSGGLGRTDTQYF. This chain joins TRBV25-1 and TRBJ2-3, with a weak D call TRBD2 (6 bases). Trimming pared 4 bases from V and 1 base from J, leaving 12 bases between. The CDR3 sequence is 15 residues long. The V gene's germline CDR1 is MGHDK and CDR2 SYGVNS.

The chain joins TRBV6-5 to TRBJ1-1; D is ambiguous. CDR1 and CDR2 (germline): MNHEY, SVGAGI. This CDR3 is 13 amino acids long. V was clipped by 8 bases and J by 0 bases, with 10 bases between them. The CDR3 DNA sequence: TGTGCCAGCTCTGACGGGATGAACACTGAAGCTTTCTTT. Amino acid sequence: CASSDGMNTEAFF.

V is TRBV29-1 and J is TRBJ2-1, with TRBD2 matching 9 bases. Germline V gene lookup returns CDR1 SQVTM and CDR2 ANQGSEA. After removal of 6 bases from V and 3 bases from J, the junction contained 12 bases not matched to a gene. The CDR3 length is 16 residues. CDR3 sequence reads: CSVRKGGGAFYNEQFF. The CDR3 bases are TGCAGCGTCCGAAAGGGCGGGGGGGCTTTCTACAATGAGCAGTTCTTC.

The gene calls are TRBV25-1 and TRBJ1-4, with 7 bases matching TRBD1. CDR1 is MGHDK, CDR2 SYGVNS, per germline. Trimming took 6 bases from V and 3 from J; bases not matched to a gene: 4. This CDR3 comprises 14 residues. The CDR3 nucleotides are TGTGCCAGCAGAACGAGGGGGCCTAATGAAAAACTGTTTTTT. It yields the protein CASRTRGPNEKLFF.

The CDR3 nucleotides read TGTGCCAGCAGTGCCCGCTCTGGAAACACCATATATTTT. Amino acid sequence: CASSARSGNTIYF. The chain recombines TRBV2 with TRBJ1-3; D gene ambiguous. This CDR3 is built from 13 residues. Germline CDR1 SNHLY, CDR2 FYNNEI. Trimming left V 4 bases short and J 0 bases short, with 4 bases between.